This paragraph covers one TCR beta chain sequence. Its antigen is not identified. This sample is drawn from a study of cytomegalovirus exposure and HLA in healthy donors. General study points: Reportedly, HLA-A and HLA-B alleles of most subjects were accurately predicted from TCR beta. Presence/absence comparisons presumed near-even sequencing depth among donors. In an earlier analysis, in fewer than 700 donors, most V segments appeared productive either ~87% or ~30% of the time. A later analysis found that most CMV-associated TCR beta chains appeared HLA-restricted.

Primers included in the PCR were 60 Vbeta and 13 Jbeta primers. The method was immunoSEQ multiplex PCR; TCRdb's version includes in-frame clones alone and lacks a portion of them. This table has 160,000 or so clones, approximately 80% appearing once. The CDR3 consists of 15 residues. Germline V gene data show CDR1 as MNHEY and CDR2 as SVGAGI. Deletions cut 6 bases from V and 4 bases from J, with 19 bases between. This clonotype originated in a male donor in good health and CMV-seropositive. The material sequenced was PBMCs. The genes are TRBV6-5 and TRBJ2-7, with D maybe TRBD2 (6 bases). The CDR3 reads CASSEAVGTPYEQYF. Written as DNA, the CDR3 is TGTGCCAGCAGCGAGGCTGTCGGGACTCCGTACGAGCAGTACTTC.